Presented here are 25 T cell receptor beta chains from one specimen sequenced in a study of cytomegalovirus exposure and HLA in healthy donors. The PCR was carried out with 60 Vbeta primers and 13 Jbeta primers. Sequencing was performed with immunoSEQ multiplex PCR; in TCRdb, only in-frame clones are kept and a portion is missing. Of 110,000 to 150,000 clones detected, roughly 77% appear once; the ten largest clones hold 3% to 3.5%. Sequencing was carried out using PBMCs. These receptors came from a middle-aged man in good health and CMV-seronegative.

The chain joins TRBV9 to TRBJ2-7; tentatively, D is TRBD1 (5 bases). The CDR3 runs to 14 residues. Germline-derived CDR1 and CDR2 are SGDLS and YYNGEE. Trimming stripped 0 bases from V and 6 bases from J, with 13 bases between. In DNA, the CDR3 is TGTGCCAGCAGCGTAGGACAGCTTGGGATCGAGCAGTACTTC. Translation gives CASSVGQLGIEQYF.

The chain recombines TRBV2 with TRBJ2-1; TRBD1 might be the D (5 bases). Germline-derived CDR1 and CDR2 are SNHLY and FYNNEI. V shed 8 bases and J shed 0 bases, with 14 bases lying between them. This CDR3 is 15 amino acids long. As DNA, the CDR3 is TGTGCCAGCGGAAAGGGGAAGAGCTCCTACAATGAGCAGTTCTTC. It specifies CASGKGKSSYNEQFF.

The CDR3 reads CASSKVSGGGSNQPQHF. CDR3 DNA: TGTGCCAGCAGCAAAGTAAGTGGGGGAGGGAGCAATCAGCCCCAGCATTTT. The chain joins TRBV21-1 to TRBJ1-5. TRBV21-1 is a listed pseudogene. This CDR3 contains 17 residues.

The chain employs TRBV9 and TRBJ2-7; 8 bases agree with TRBD1. From germline, CDR1 is SGDLS and CDR2 YYNGEE. After removal of 4 bases from V and 1 base from J, the junction contained 10 bases not matched to a gene. The CDR3 sequence is 16 residues long. For the CDR3, the DNA is TGTGCCAGCAGCCCGTGGACAGGGCCCTTGTCCTACGAGCAGTACTTC. Translation gives CASSPWTGPLSYEQYF.

The chain uses TRBV10-2 and TRBJ2-3; D gene unclear. This CDR3 has 11 residues. Between the trimmed V and J ends, which lost 7 bases and 2 bases, there was a span of 4 bases. In germline, CDR1 is WSHSY, CDR2 SAAADI. CDR3 coding DNA: TGCGCCAGCACTATCACAGATACGCAGTATTTT. This encodes CASTITDTQYF.

The chain recombines TRBV27 with TRBJ2-5, with D perhaps matching TRBD1 (6 bases). The DNA matches TRBJ2-7 better at its end, which makes the J call doubtful. CDR3 length: 14 residues. Germline lookup yields CDR1 MNHEY and CDR2 SMNVEV (reference sequence). This chain's CDR3 is CASSLTGIHYEQYF. The CDR3 region has the DNA TGTGCCAGCTCATTAACAGGGATACACTACGAGCAGTACTTC.

The rearrangement joins TRBV15 to TRBJ2-7; 11 positions match TRBD1. Germline V CDR1 and CDR2: LNHNV, YYDKDF (reference sequence). The J segment lost 6 bases and the V segment lost 0 bases, leaving 7 bases of the junction unmatched. There are 16 residues in the CDR3. Here the CDR3 reads CATSREPVGTGGEQYF. The CDR3 DNA reads TGTGCCACCAGCAGAGAACCGGTAGGGACAGGGGGCGAGCAGTACTTC.

The chain links TRBV28 to TRBJ1-5; no clear D. V lost 2 bases and J 0 bases, leaving 14 bases between the germline ends. The germline CDR1 and CDR2 sequences are MDHEN and SYDVKM. The CDR3 contains 17 residues. CDR3 amino acids: CASSLVGGGYSNQPQHF. Written as DNA, the CDR3 is TGTGCCAGCAGTTTAGTTGGAGGCGGGTATAGCAATCAGCCCCAGCATTTT.

This rearrangement joins TRBV4-3 to TRBJ1-1; D call uncertain. The CDR3 is 17 residues long. Germline lookup yields CDR1 LGHNA and CDR2 YSLEER. V was clipped by 1 base and J by 1 base, with 16 bases between them. In DNA form, the CDR3 reads TGCGCCAGCAGCCAAGGGGTCCGCGAGGGAACGAACACTGAAGCTTTCTTT. Its translation is CASSQGVREGTNTEAFF.

This clone was observed a few times. This chain links TRBV6-5 with TRBJ1-4; 7 nucleotides line up with TRBD1. This CDR3 is 13 amino acids long. CDR1 and CDR2 (germline): MNHEY, SVGAGI. With V trimmed by 2 bases and J by 8 bases, 2 bases remained unmatched. CDR3 nucleotide sequence: TGTGCCAGCAGTTACGACAGGGAGGAAAAACTGTTTTTT. Amino acid sequence: CASSYDREEKLFF.

The chain links TRBV7-9 to TRBJ1-6; no firm D call. Per the germline V gene, CDR1 is SEHNR and CDR2 is FQNEAQ (reference sequence). V lost 5 bases, J lost 6 bases, and 14 bases lay in between. The CDR3 has 15 residues. CDR3 sequence reads: CASSPAVIGNSPLHF. The CDR3 DNA follows: TGTGCCAGCAGCCCAGCGGTTATAGGTAATTCACCCCTCCACTTT.

This chain connects TRBV18 to TRBJ1-2; no definite D call. The V end was cut by 0 bases, the J end by 2 bases, with 13 bases between. Germline CDR1 and CDR2: KGHSH and LQKENI. The CDR3 totals 16 residues. The CDR3: CASSPPGTGSNYGYTF. The CDR3 DNA sequence: TGTGCCAGCTCACCACCCGGCACGGGTTCCAACTATGGCTACACCTTC.

V is TRBV4-2 and J is TRBJ1-2; 7 positions agree with TRBD1. Germline assignment: CDR1 LGHNA and CDR2 YNFKEQ. J lost 6 bases, V lost 3 bases, and 7 bases had no gene match. This CDR3 spans 14 amino acids. The CDR3 DNA reads as TGTGCCAGCAGCCATGTAGGGGGCCAGAATGGCTACACCTTC. Protein product: CASSHVGGQNGYTF.

The chain couples TRBV6-6 to TRBJ2-1, with TRBD2 matching 8 bases. The V and J ends lost 4 bases and 10 bases, in that order; junction bases with no gene match: 6. CDR3 length: 13 residues. The germline CDR1 and CDR2 sequences are MNHNY and SVGAGI (reference sequence). The CDR3: CASSFGTSGEQFF. DNA for the CDR3: TGTGCCAGCAGTTTCGGCACTAGCGGCGAGCAGTTCTTC.

V is TRBV9 and J is TRBJ1-1; TRBD1 might be the D (5 bases). V was clipped by 2 bases and J by 1 base, with 18 bases between them. The CDR3 extends over 17 amino acids. Looked up from germline, CDR1 is SGDLS and CDR2 is YYNGEE. The CDR3 reads CASSVQVAGHTNTEAFF. CDR3 DNA: TGTGCCAGCAGCGTTCAAGTTGCAGGGCATACGAACACTGAAGCTTTCTTT.

Only a few counts were recorded for this clone. The same CDR3 can be traced to other DNA sequences in this sample. V is TRBV4-1 and J is TRBJ2-7; 9 bases are a match to TRBD1. The CDR3 contains 13 residues. V shed 5 bases, J shed 5 bases, and the junction held 4 bases outside the gene matches. Germline V gives CDR1 MGHRA, CDR2 YSYEKL. CDR3: CASSVRQGDEQYF. The DNA of the CDR3 is TGCGCCAGCAGCGTTAGACAGGGGGACGAGCAGTACTTC.

The genes are TRBV9 and TRBJ1-4; D is perhaps TRBD1 (5 bases). V lost 0 bases and J 0 bases, leaving 9 bases between the germline ends. This CDR3 spans 16 amino acids. Germline-derived CDR1 and CDR2 are SGDLS and YYNGEE. The DNA for the CDR3 is TGTGCCAGCAGCGTAGGGACATCGACAACTAATGAAAAACTGTTTTTT. It specifies CASSVGTSTTNEKLFF. Looking up the rest from reference TRBV9 and TRBJ1-4 gives the full variable domain: DSGVTQTPKHLITATGQRVTLRCSPRSGDLSVYWYQQSLDQGLQFLIQYYNGEERAKGNILERFSAQQFPDLHSELNLSSLELGDSALYFCASSVGTSTTNEKLFFGSGTQLSVL.

The chain has TRBV5-1 and TRBJ1-3; D is undetermined. Deletions cut 6 bases from V and 0 bases from J, with 19 bases between. Germline CDR1 is SGHRS and CDR2 is YFSETQ. This CDR3 is built from 17 residues. The CDR3: CASTENSLAFSGNTIYF. For the CDR3, the DNA is TGCGCCAGCACCGAGAACAGCCTAGCATTCTCTGGAAACACCATATATTTT.

V gene TRBV5-5 combines with J gene TRBJ1-6, with D maybe TRBD1 (5 bases). The CDR3 is 15 residues long. Germline lookup yields CDR1 SGHKS and CDR2 YYEKEE (reference sequence). V lost 1 base and J lost 9, with 14 bases in between. The CDR3 sequence: CASSLSQGSSSPLHF. CDR3 bases: TGTGCCAGCAGCTTGAGTCAGGGTTCAAGTTCACCCCTCCACTTT.

The sample holds a few counts of this clone. V gene TRBV7-9 combines with J gene TRBJ1-2; D is ambiguous. Deletions cut 3 bases from V and 4 bases from J, with 3 bases between. This CDR3 contains 11 residues. Germline assignment: CDR1 SEHNR and CDR2 FQNEAQ (reference sequence). Here the CDR3 reads CASSLAYGYTF. The CDR3 nucleotides read TGTGCCAGCAGCTTGGCCTATGGCTACACCTTC.

This clone was seen only a few times. This sequence joins TRBV4-3 and TRBJ1-1, with D perhaps TRBD1 (6 bases). Trimming took 0 bases from V and 4 from J, leaving 15 bases between them. Germline CDR1 LGHNA, CDR2 YSLEER. The CDR3 is 16 amino acids. CDR3 loop: CASSQDRDTTSTEAFF. The DNA of the CDR3 is TGCGCCAGCAGCCAAGATCGGGACACCACGTCCACTGAAGCTTTCTTT.

This chain joins TRBV2 and TRBJ2-7; 8 positions agree with TRBD2. The junction had 6 bases not matched to a gene; V was cut back by 2 bases and J by 3 bases. Germline V gene data show CDR1 as SNHLY and CDR2 as FYNNEI. This CDR3 has 15 residues. CDR3 loop: CASSEWRGDGYEQYF. The CDR3 nucleotides are TGTGCCAGCAGTGAATGGCGGGGGGACGGCTACGAGCAGTACTTC.

This clone was recorded only once. The V and J genes are TRBV19 and TRBJ1-5; D is unresolved. V was pared by 0 bases and J by 7 bases, with 13 bases between. CDR3 size: 15 residues. CDR1 and CDR2 (germline): LNHDA, SQIVND (reference sequence). CDR3 in DNA: TGTGCCAGTAGTATAGATGGAATAGCATGGCAGCCCCAGCATTTT. It translates to CASSIDGIAWQPQHF.

This chain links TRBV19 with TRBJ1-2; TRBD1 agrees at 9 bases. Germline assignment: CDR1 LNHDA and CDR2 SQIVND (reference sequence). The trim removed 4 bases at V and 2 bases at J, leaving 8 bases unmatched. The CDR3 loop spans 16 amino acids. DNA for the CDR3: TGTGCCAGTAGTAATATAGGACAGGGGCGAAACTATGGCTACACCTTC. This encodes CASSNIGQGRNYGYTF.

On this clone itself: This same CDR3 is encoded by further DNA sequences in the sample. This sequence joins TRBV6-6 and TRBJ2-5; 7 nucleotides agree with TRBD2. Germline V CDR1 and CDR2: MNHNY, SVGAGI (reference sequence). CDR3 length: 13 amino acids. The V segment lost 2 bases and the J segment 5 bases; nucleotides outside the gene matches: 2. This CDR3 reads CASSYGEGETQYF. The CDR3 DNA follows: TGTGCCAGCAGTTACGGGGAGGGGGAGACCCAGTACTTC.